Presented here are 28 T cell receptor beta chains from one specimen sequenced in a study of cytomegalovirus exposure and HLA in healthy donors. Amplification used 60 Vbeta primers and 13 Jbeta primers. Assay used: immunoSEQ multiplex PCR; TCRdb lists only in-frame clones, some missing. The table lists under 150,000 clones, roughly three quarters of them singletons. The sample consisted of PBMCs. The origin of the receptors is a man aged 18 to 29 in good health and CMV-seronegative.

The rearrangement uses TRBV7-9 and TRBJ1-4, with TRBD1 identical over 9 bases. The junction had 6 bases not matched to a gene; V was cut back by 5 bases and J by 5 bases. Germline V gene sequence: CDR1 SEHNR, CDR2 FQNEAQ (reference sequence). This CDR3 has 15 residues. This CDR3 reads CASSLRTGVNEKLFF. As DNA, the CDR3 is TGTGCCAGCAGCCTGCGGACAGGGGTGAATGAAAAACTGTTTTTT.

CDR3 DNA sequence: TGTGCCAGCACAGGACAGGGGGAAGACTCTAACTATGGCTACACCTTC. Residues: CASTGQGEDSNYGYTF. The chain employs TRBV2 and TRBJ1-2; 10 nucleotides match TRBD1. V lost 7 bases and J lost 0; bases outside the gene matches: 8. Germline V gene lookup returns CDR1 SNHLY and CDR2 FYNNEI. CDR3 length equals 16 residues.

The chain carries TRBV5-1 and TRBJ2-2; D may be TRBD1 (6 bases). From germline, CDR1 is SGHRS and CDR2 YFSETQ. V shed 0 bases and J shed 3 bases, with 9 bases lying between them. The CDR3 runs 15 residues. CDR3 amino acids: CASSLDRAYTGELFF. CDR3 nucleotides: TGCGCCAGCAGCTTGGACAGGGCTTACACCGGGGAGCTGTTTTTT.

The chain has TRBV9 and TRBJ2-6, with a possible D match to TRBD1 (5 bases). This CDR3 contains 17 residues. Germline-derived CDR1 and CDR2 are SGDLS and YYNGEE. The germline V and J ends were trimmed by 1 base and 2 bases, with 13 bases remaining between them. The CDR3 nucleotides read TGTGCCAGCAGCGTACACCCAGGGTCGCCTGGGGCCAACGTCCTGACTTTC. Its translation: CASSVHPGSPGANVLTF.

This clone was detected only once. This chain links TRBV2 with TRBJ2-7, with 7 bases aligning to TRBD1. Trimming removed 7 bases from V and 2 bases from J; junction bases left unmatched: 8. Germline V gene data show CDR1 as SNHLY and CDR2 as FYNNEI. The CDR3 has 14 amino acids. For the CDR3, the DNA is TGTGCCAGCACTGGACAGGCCAATCCCTACGAGCAGTACTTC. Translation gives CASTGQANPYEQYF.

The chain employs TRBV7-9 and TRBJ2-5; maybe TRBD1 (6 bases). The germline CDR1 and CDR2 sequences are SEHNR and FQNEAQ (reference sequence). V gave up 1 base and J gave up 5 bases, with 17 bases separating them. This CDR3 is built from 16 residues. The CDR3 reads CASSLGGRGWRETQYF. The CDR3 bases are TGTGCCAGCAGCTTAGGTGGCAGGGGATGGAGGGAGACCCAGTACTTC.

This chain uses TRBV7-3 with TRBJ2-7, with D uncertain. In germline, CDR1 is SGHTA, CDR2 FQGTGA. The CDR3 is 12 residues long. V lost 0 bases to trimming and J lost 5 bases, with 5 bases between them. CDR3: CASSLTSHEQYF. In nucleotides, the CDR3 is TGTGCCAGCAGCTTAACGTCTCACGAGCAGTACTTC.

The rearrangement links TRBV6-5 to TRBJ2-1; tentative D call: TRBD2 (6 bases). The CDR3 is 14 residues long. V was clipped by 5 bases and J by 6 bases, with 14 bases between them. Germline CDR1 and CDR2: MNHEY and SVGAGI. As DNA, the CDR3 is TGTGCCAGCAGTACGCGGGACGGGTTCAATGAGCAGTTCTTC. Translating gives CASSTRDGFNEQFF.

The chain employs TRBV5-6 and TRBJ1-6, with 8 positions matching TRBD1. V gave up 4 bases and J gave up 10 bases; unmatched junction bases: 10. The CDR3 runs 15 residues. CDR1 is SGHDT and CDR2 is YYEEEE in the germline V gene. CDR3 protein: CASSTQDRAQSPLHF. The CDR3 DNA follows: TGTGCCAGCAGCACCCAGGACAGGGCTCAGTCACCCCTCCACTTT.

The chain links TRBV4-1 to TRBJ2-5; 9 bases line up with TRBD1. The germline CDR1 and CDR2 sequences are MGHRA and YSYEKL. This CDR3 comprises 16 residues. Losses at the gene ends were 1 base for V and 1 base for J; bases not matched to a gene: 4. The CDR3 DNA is TGCGCCAGCAGCCAAGGCAACAGGGGGCCCCAAGAGACCCAGTACTTC. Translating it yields CASSQGNRGPQETQYF.

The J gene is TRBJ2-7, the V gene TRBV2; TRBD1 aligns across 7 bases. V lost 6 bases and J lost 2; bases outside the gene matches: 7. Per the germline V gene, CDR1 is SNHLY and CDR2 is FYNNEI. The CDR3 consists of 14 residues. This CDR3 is CASRDRDSAYEQYF. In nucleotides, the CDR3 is TGTGCCAGCAGAGACAGGGACAGCGCCTACGAGCAGTACTTC.

The CDR3 region is CASSAHRTSYEQYF. The CDR3 DNA follows: TGTGCCAGCAGCGCCCACAGGACCTCCTACGAGCAGTACTTC. This chain links TRBV7-7 with TRBJ2-7, with a tentative D call TRBD1 (5 bases). V was trimmed by 5 bases and J by 0 bases, leaving 11 bases between them. CDR1 and CDR2 (germline): SSHAT, FNYEAQ (reference sequence). The CDR3 is 14 residues long.

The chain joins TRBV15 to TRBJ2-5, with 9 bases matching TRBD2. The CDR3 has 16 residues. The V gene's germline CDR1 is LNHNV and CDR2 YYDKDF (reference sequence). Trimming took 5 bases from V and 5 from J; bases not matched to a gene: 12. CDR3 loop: CATSFSAGLAGETQYF. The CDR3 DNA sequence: TGTGCCACCAGCTTCTCTGCCGGCCTAGCGGGGGAGACCCAGTACTTC.

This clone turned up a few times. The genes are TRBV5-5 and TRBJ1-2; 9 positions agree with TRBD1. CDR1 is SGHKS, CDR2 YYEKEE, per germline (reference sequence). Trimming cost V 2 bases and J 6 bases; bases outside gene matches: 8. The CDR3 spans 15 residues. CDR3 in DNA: TGTGCCAGCAGCTTTACAGGGGGCGGGTGGGATGGCTACACCTTC. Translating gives CASSFTGGGWDGYTF.

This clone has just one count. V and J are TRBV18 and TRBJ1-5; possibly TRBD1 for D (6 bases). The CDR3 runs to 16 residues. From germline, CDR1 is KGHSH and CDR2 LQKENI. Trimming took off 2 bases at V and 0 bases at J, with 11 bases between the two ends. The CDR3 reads CASSPEGGNSNQPQHF. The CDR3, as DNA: TGTGCCAGCTCACCAGAGGGGGGGAATAGCAATCAGCCCCAGCATTTT. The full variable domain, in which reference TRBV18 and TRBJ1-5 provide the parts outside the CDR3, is NAGVMQNPRHLVRRRGQEARLRCSPMKGHSHVYWYRQLPEEGLKFMVYLQKENIIDESGMPKERFSAEFPKEGPSILRIQQVVRGDSAAYFCASSPEGGNSNQPQHFGDGTRLSIL.

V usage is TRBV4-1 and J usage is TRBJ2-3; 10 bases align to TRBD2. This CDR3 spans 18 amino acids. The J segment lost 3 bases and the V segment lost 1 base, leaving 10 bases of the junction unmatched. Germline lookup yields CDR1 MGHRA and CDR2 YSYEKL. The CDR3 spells CASSQGSLSGRMTDTQYF. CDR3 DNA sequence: TGCGCCAGCAGCCAAGGATCCCTTAGCGGGAGGATGACAGATACGCAGTATTTT.

The CDR3: CASSMGGTTQETQYF. CDR3 sequence (DNA): TGTGCCAGCAGCATGGGAGGGACTACCCAAGAGACCCAGTACTTC. The gene calls are TRBV11-3 and TRBJ2-5; 7 bases fit TRBD2. CDR1 and CDR2 (germline): SGHNT, YENEEA. The CDR3 is 15 residues long. After removal of 5 bases from V and 1 base from J, the junction contained 7 bases not matched to a gene.

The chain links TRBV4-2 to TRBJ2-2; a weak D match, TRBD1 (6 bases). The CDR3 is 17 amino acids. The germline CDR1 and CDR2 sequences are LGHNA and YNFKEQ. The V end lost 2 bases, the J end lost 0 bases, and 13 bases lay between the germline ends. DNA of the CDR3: TGTGCCAGCAGCCAATTCGCAGGGGTTCCGAACACCGGGGAGCTGTTTTTT. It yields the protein CASSQFAGVPNTGELFF.

The CDR3 loop reads CASSPTGGKGTGELFF. The CDR3 DNA reads TGTGCCAGCAGCCCAACGGGAGGCAAAGGCACCGGGGAGCTGTTTTTT. The chain links TRBV7-3 to TRBJ2-2; 7 nucleotides agree with TRBD2. V shed 5 bases and J 4 bases; nucleotides not matched to a gene: 10. The CDR3 totals 16 residues. Per the germline V gene, CDR1 is SGHTA and CDR2 is FQGTGA.

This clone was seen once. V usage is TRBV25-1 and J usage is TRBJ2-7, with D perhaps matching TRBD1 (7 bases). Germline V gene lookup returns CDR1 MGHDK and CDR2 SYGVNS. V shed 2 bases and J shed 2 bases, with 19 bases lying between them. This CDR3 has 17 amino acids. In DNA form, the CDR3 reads TGTGCCAGCAGTGAACTCGTCGGAGGGGGGACAGCCTACGAGCAGTACTTC. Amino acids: CASSELVGGGTAYEQYF.

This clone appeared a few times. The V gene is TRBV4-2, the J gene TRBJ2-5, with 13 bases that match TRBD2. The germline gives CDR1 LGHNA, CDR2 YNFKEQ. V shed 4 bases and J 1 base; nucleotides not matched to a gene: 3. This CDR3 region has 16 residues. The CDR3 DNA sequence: TGTGCCAGCAGCCCGGGACTAGCGGGACCCCAAGAGACCCAGTACTTC. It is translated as CASSPGLAGPQETQYF.

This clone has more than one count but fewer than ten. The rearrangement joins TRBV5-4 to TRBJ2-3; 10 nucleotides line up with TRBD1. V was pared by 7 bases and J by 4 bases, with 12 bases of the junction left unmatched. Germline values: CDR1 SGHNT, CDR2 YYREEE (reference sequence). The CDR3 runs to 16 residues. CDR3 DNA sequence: TGTGCCAGCCGCGACGTAAGGACAGGGGGGGCAGATACGCAGTATTTT. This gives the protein CASRDVRTGGADTQYF.

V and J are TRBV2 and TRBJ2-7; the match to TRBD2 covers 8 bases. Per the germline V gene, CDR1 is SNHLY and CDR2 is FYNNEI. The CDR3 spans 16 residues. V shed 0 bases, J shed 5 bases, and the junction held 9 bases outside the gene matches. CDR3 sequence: CASSEARAGVIHEQYF. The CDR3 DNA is TGTGCCAGCAGTGAAGCCCGAGCGGGAGTCATCCACGAGCAGTACTTC.

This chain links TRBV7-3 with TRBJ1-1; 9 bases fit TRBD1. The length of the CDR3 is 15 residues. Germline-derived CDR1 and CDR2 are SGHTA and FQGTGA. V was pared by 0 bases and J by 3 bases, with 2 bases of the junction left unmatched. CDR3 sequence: CASSLTRTGDTEAFF. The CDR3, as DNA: TGTGCCAGCAGCTTAACAAGGACAGGGGACACTGAAGCTTTCTTT. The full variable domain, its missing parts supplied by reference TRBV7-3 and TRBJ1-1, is GAGVSQTPSNKVTEKGKYVELRCDPISGHTALYWYRQSLGQGPEFLIYFQGTGAADDSGLPNDRFFAVRPEGSVSTLKIQRTERGDSAVYLCASSLTRTGDTEAFFGQGTRLTVV.

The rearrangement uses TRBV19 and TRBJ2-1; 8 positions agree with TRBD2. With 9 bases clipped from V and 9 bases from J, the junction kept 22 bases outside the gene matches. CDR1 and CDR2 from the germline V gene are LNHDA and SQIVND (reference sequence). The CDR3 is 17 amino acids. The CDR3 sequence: CASSSTRLAVGGGEQFF. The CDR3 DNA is TGTGCCAGCTCTAGTACGAGACTAGCTGTCGGGGGGGGTGAGCAGTTCTTC. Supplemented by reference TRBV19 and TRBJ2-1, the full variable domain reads DGGITQSPKYLFRKEGQNVTLSCEQNLNHDAMYWYRQDPGQGLRLIYYSQIVNDFQKGDIAEGYSVSREKKESFPLTVTSAQKNPTAFYLCASSSTRLAVGGGEQFFGPGTRLTVL.

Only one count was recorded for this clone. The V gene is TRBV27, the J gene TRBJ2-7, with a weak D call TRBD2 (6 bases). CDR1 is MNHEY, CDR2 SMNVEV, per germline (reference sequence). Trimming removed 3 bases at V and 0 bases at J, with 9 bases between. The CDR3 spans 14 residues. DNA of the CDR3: TGTGCCAGCAGTTTCCGGGACTTCTCCTACGAGCAGTACTTC. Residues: CASSFRDFSYEQYF.

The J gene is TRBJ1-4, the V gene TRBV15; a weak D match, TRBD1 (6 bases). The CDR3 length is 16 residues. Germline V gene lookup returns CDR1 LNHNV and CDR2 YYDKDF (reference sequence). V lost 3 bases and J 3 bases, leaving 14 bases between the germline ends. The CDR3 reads CATSSSHRASNEKLFF. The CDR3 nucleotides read TGTGCCACCAGCAGCTCTCACAGGGCTTCTAATGAAAAACTGTTTTTT. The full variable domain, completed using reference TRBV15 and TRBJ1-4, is DAMVIQNPRYQVTQFGKPVTLSCSQTLNHNVMYWYQQKSSQAPKLLFHYYDKDFNNEADTPDNFQSRRPNTSFCFLDIRSPGLGDTAMYLCATSSSHRASNEKLFFGSGTQLSVL.

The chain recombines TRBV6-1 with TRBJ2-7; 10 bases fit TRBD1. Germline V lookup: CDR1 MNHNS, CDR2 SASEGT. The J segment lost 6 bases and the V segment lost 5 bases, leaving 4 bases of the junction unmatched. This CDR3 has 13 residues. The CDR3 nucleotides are TGTGCCAGCAGTCGGGACAGGGGTAGCGAGCAGTACTTC. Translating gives CASSRDRGSEQYF.